A selection of T cell receptor beta chains follows, all from one sample in a study of blood T cell repertoires in COVID-19. Generated by immunoSEQ multiplex PCR, the TCRdb table keeps only in-frame clones and is missing some. The profile covers approximately 210,000 clones, with about 88% appearing a single time and more than 1.5% taken by the ten largest. Material for sequencing was peripheral blood. Receptor source: a man in his 70s with acute or convalescent COVID-19. Each CDR3 is given with its conserved first and last residue. A D gene is named only where the DNA matches it firmly. Only part of the rows carry a size: once, few, many, or a class if the clone is expanded.

J: TRBJ1-1; size: -; D: -; V: TRBV5-6; CDR3: CASSLGDTEAFF; DNA: TGTGCCAGCAGCTTAGGGGATACTGAAGCTTTCTTT
J: TRBJ1-1; size: once; D: -; V: TRBV5-1; CDR3: CASSWPLGKTGNTEAFF; DNA: TGCGCCAGCAGCTGGCCGCTTGGGAAGACAGGGAACACTGAAGCTTTCTTT
J: TRBJ1-2; size: -; D: -; V: TRBV4-2; CDR3: CASSPSRGEANYGYTF; DNA: TGTGCCAGCAGCCCTTCGCGGGGGGAAGCTAACTATGGCTACACCTTC
J: TRBJ2-3; size: -; D: -; V: TRBV3-1/TRBV3-2; CDR3: CASSQVSWGRVSDTQYF; DNA: TGTGCCAGCAGCCAAGTGTCCTGGGGCAGGGTGTCAGATACGCAGTATTTT
J: TRBJ2-1; size: -; D: TRBD2; V: TRBV5-1; CDR3: CASSLTSGSLRDEQFF; DNA: TGCGCCAGCAGCTTAACTAGCGGGAGTCTCAGAGATGAGCAGTTCTTC
J: TRBJ2-7; size: -; D: -; V: TRBV2; CDR3: CASSEARGHEQYF; DNA: TGTGCCAGCAGTGAAGCTAGGGGCCACGAGCAGTACTTC
J: TRBJ2-7; size: -; D: TRBD1; V: TRBV30; CDR3: CAWDRGTGSYEQYF; DNA: TGTGCCTGGGATAGAGGGACAGGGTCCTACGAGCAGTACTTC
J: TRBJ2-1; size: -; D: TRBD1; V: TRBV11-2; CDR3: CASSHRQGQQFF; DNA: TGTGCCAGCAGCCACCGACAGGGACAACAGTTCTTC
J: TRBJ2-5; size: -; D: TRBD1; V: TRBV2; CDR3: CASRRDRYQETQYF; DNA: TGTGCCAGCAGGAGGGACAGGTACCAAGAGACCCAGTACTTC
J: TRBJ2-7; size: -; D: -; V: TRBV7-9; CDR3: CASSPRQVSYEQYF; DNA: TGTGCCAGCAGCCCCCGACAGGTTTCCTACGAGCAGTACTTC